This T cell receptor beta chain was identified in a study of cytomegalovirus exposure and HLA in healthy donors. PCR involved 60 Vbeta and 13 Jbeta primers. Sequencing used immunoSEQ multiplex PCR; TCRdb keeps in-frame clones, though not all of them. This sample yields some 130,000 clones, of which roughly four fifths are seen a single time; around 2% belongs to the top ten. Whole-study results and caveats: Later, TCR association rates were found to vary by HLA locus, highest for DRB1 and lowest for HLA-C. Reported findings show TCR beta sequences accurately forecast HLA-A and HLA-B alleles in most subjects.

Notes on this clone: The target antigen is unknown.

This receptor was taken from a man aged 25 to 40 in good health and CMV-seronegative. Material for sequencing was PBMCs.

The chain's CDR3 is CASKLANLDEQFF. For the CDR3, the DNA is TGTGCCAGCAAACTAGCGAATTTGGATGAGCAGTTCTTC. This rearrangement joins TRBV28 to TRBJ2-1; 7 bases line up with TRBD2. The ends lost 7 bases at V and 8 bases at J; junction bases unmatched: 8. Germline V CDR1 and CDR2: MDHEN, SYDVKM. CDR3 length: 13 amino acids.